Listed below are T cell receptor beta chains from one sample, sequenced in a study of CD8+ T cells in alopecia areata. The repertoire was sequenced with immunoSEQ multiplex PCR; TCRdb's copy has only in-frame clones and lacks some. In the table there are about 140,000 clones, 40% to 65% of which are singletons. The source material was CD4+ T cells sorted from blood, sampled at week 0. The receptors come from a human donor with alopecia areata. The CDR3 runs from the conserved cysteine through the conserved F or W. The order of the fields is J gene, V gene, CDR3 protein.

J: TRBJ2-1
V: TRBV2
CDR3: CASRQANNEQFF

J: TRBJ1-5
V: TRBV7-2
CDR3: CASSLAAGGQPQHF

J: TRBJ2-4
V: TRBV2
CDR3: CASSVGFGIQYF

J: TRBJ1-2
V: TRBV30
CDR3: CAWSPDRGHGYTF

J: TRBJ2-7
V: TRBV5-1
CDR3: CASSWGLTPTYEQYF

J: TRBJ2-6
V: TRBV29-1
CDR3: CSAGSGANVLTF

J: TRBJ2-2
V: TRBV5-1
CDR3: CASSFLGTSGANTGELFF

J: TRBJ1-3
V: TRBV28
CDR3: CASSAPQATGNTIYF

J: TRBJ2-3
V: TRBV2
CDR3: CASSPSGSDTQYF

J: TRBJ1-5
V: TRBV29-1
CDR3: CSVVTGPGQPQHF

J: TRBJ2-7
V: TRBV28
CDR3: CASRSGLVGQYF

J: TRBJ2-3
V: TRBV7-2
CDR3: CASSFPAGGGSTDTQYF

J: TRBJ2-7
V: TRBV7-2
CDR3: CASSGDRAGEQYF

J: TRBJ2-7
V: TRBV20-1
CDR3: CSGGQGDEQYF

J: TRBJ2-2
V: TRBV30
CDR3: CAWAQTGELFF

J: TRBJ2-1
V: TRBV11-1
CDR3: CASSLASFSEQFF

J: TRBJ2-1
V: TRBV29-1
CDR3: CSVTGTGLVEQFF

J: TRBJ2-3
V: TRBV14
CDR3: CASSQKRGMGDTQYF

J: TRBJ2-3
V: TRBV29-1
CDR3: CSAPGAMGHTDTQYF

J: TRBJ2-5
V: TRBV29-1
CDR3: CSVEDLGTGSFTQYF